Following are 14 T cell receptor beta chains from one sample sequenced in a study of radiotherapy plus CTLA-4 blockade in lung cancer. The protocol was immunoSEQ multiplex PCR, while the TCRdb copy is restricted to in-frame clones and leaves out a portion. The sample includes about 70,000 clones, roughly four fifths of them seen just once. The starting material was peripheral blood, obtained from a patient treated with radiotherapy plus ipilimumab. Receptors were obtained from a human donor with non-small cell lung cancer whose response to radiotherapy plus ipilimumab could not be evaluated. Some clones in this sample may be carry-over from other donors' samples.

V and J are TRBV4-3 and TRBJ2-3; 10 nucleotides agree with TRBD2. Per the germline V gene, CDR1 is LGHNA and CDR2 is YSLEER. This CDR3 is 18 amino acids long. V dropped 6 bases and J dropped 0; count of bases not matched to a gene: 12. The CDR3 DNA is TGCGCCAGCAGTCGAGGTAGCGGGGGGTTCACTAGCACAGATACGCAGTATTTT. Protein product: CASSRGSGGFTSTDTQYF.

The CDR3 sequence is CASSQDGTGAFSGANVLTF. The CDR3 DNA reads as TGCGCCAGCAGCCAAGATGGGACAGGGGCCTTCTCTGGGGCCAACGTCCTGACTTTC. The chain has TRBV4-3 and TRBJ2-6; 10 bases are shared with TRBD1. Germline CDR1 reads LGHNA; CDR2 reads YSLEER. Unmatched junction bases numbered 5, after V lost 0 bases and J lost 0 bases. The CDR3 contains 19 residues.

CDR3 DNA sequence: TGTGCCAGTAGTATAGATCCGTTAGGACTACCCTATGGCTACACCTTC. Translating it yields CASSIDPLGLPYGYTF. The chain is built from TRBV19 and TRBJ1-2; no clear D gene. Germline CDR1 LNHDA, CDR2 SQIVND (reference sequence). V was shortened by 0 bases and J by 4 bases, with 15 bases between the two germline ends. The CDR3 totals 16 residues. Combining the CDR3 with reference TRBV19 and TRBJ1-2 gives the whole variable domain DGGITQSPKYLFRKEGQNVTLSCEQNLNHDAMYWYRQDPGQGLRLIYYSQIVNDFQKGDIAEGYSVSREKKESFPLTVTSAQKNPTAFYLCASSIDPLGLPYGYTFGSGTRLTVV.

By its share, this clone is medium-sized. The chain employs TRBV4-2 and TRBJ1-2, with a possible D match to TRBD1 (6 bases). There are 18 residues in the CDR3. Germline CDR1 LGHNA, CDR2 YNFKEQ. The V end was cut by 0 bases, the J end by 0 bases, with 17 bases between. CDR3 DNA sequence: TGTGCCAGCAGCCAAGATCTTCAGGGGAGGGGACCTAACTATGGCTACACCTTC. It encodes CASSQDLQGRGPNYGYTF.

V is TRBV23-1 and J is TRBJ1-2; weak D call: TRBD1 (6 bases). TRBV23-1 qualifies as an ORF whose function is uncertain. V lost 2 bases, J lost 4 bases, and 11 bases lay in between. The CDR3 runs to 14 residues. The CDR3 DNA follows: TGCGCCAGCAGTCAACCCGGACAGCCCTATGGCTACACCTTC. Amino acids: CASSQPGQPYGYTF.

The chain carries TRBV19 and TRBJ1-4; 8 positions agree with TRBD1. V gave up 6 bases and J gave up 5 bases; unmatched junction bases: 5. The CDR3 runs to 14 residues. Germline CDR1 is LNHDA and CDR2 is SQIVND (reference sequence). Here the CDR3 reads CASSLRQGNEKLFF. CDR3 nucleotides: TGTGCCAGTAGCCTCCGACAGGGGAATGAAAAACTGTTTTTT.

The chain carries TRBV5-4 and TRBJ2-3; 10 bases are a match to TRBD2. The CDR3 spans 15 residues. Germline V gene sequence: CDR1 SGHNT, CDR2 YYREEE (reference sequence). V lost 1 base, J lost 1 base, and 0 bases stayed unmatched. The CDR3 is CASSLTSGGTDTQYF. In DNA form, the CDR3 reads TGTGCCAGCAGCTTGACTAGCGGGGGCACAGATACGCAGTATTTT.

CDR3 nucleotides: TGTGCCAGTAGTAGGCAGGGACAGATGAACACTGAAGCTTTCTTT. Translating it yields CASSRQGQMNTEAFF. This chain connects TRBV19 to TRBJ1-1, with TRBD1 matching 7 bases. With V trimmed by 4 bases and J by 0 bases, 5 bases remained unmatched. Germline values: CDR1 LNHDA, CDR2 SQIVND (reference sequence). The CDR3 extends over 15 amino acids.

This chain uses TRBV5-1 with TRBJ1-4; a weak D match, TRBD1 (5 bases). The CDR3 length is 17 residues. Trimming took off 5 bases at V and 3 bases at J, with 20 bases between the two ends. CDR1 is SGHRS and CDR2 is YFSETQ in the germline V gene. The CDR3 is CASSQGASRLPNEKLFF. CDR3 DNA sequence: TGCGCCAGCAGTCAAGGGGCCTCAAGACTCCCTAATGAAAAACTGTTTTTT.

V is TRBV4-2 and J is TRBJ1-2; D remains unclear. CDR1 and CDR2 from the germline V gene are LGHNA and YNFKEQ. Trimming took off 2 bases at V and 4 bases at J, with 17 bases between the two ends. This CDR3 region has 16 residues. The CDR3 reads CASSQQRGSGSYGYTF. The CDR3 bases are TGTGCCAGCAGCCAACAGAGAGGGTCCGGGAGCTATGGCTACACCTTC.

The rearrangement links TRBV28 to TRBJ1-2; D is perhaps TRBD1 (6 bases). The CDR3 has 14 amino acids. V shed 7 bases and J shed 4 bases, with 16 bases lying between them. Germline lookup yields CDR1 MDHEN and CDR2 SYDVKM. The CDR3 DNA sequence: TGTGCCAGCACCCCCGGACAGCCTGGCTATGGCTACACCTTC. Translated: CASTPGQPGYGYTF.

The chain is built from TRBV5-1 and TRBJ2-3; D is possibly TRBD2 (5 bases). CDR3 length: 13 amino acids. CDR1 SGHRS and CDR2 YFSETQ come from the germline V gene. With 9 bases removed from V and 0 bases from J, the gap between germline ends came to 11 bases. CDR3 protein: CATTTGSTDTQYF. The CDR3 DNA follows: TGCGCCACCACTACGGGGAGCACAGATACGCAGTATTTT. The full variable domain, completed using reference TRBV5-1 and TRBJ2-3, is KAGVTQTPRYLIKTRGQQVTLSCSPISGHRSVSWYQQTPGQGLQFLFEYFSETQRNKGNFPGRFSGRQFSNSRSEMNVSTLELGDSALYLCATTTGSTDTQYFGPGTRLTVL.

The CDR3 sequence is CASSMSSGQGQETQYF. In DNA, the CDR3 is TGCGCCAGCAGCATGTCCTCGGGACAGGGGCAAGAGACCCAGTACTTC. The chain uses TRBV5-1 and TRBJ2-5, with TRBD1 matching over 10 bases. V lost 4 bases to trimming and J lost 2 bases; unmatched junction nucleotides: 8. Germline values: CDR1 SGHRS, CDR2 YFSETQ. This CDR3 contains 16 residues. The whole variable domain, filled in from reference TRBV5-1 and TRBJ2-5, reads KAGVTQTPRYLIKTRGQQVTLSCSPISGHRSVSWYQQTPGQGLQFLFEYFSETQRNKGNFPGRFSGRQFSNSRSEMNVSTLELGDSALYLCASSMSSGQGQETQYFGPGTRLLVL.

This clone has a handful of counts. In the same sample, other DNA sequences code for this CDR3. This chain joins TRBV5-1 and TRBJ1-1, with D perhaps TRBD1 (5 bases). The CDR3 extends over 13 amino acids. Germline V lookup: CDR1 SGHRS, CDR2 YFSETQ. V lost 2 bases and J lost 3, with 8 bases in between. CDR3: CASSLGGDTEAFF. The DNA for the CDR3 is TGCGCCAGCAGCTTAGGAGGGGACACTGAAGCTTTCTTT.